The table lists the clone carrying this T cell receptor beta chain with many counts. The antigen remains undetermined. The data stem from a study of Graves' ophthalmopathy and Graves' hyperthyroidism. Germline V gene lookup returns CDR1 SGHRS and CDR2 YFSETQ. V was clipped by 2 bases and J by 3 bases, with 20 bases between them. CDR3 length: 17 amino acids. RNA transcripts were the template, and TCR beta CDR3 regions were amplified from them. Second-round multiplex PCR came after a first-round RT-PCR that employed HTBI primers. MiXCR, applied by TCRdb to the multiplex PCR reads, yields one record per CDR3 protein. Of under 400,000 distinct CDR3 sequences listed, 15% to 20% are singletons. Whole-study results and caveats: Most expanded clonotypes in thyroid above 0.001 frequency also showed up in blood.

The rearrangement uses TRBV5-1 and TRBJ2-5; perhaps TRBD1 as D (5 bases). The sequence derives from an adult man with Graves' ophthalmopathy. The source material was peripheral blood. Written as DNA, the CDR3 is TGCGCCAGCAGCTTTGGAGACAGAGGACGGTCGGAAGAGACCCAGTACTTC. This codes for CASSFGDRGRSEETQYF.